The clone carrying this T cell receptor beta chain was detected only once. Its antigen is not identified. These data are taken from a study of cytotoxic CD8 clonotypes in ibrutinib-treated CLL. Study-wide points: Baseline clonality exceeded age-matched healthy donors and tracked circulating CD8+ T-cell counts.

Measured with immunoSEQ multiplex PCR; TCRdb has only the in-frame clones, and not every one. The table records about 160,000 clones, under 85% of them present only once. Trimming pared 8 bases from V and 3 bases from J, leaving 8 bases between. There are 11 residues in the CDR3. Here the sequenced sample was PBMCs, taken after 24 months of ibrutinib treatment. The TCR comes from a human donor with chronic lymphocytic leukemia. The chain recombines TRBV23-1 with TRBJ2-7; D is uncertain. TRBV23-1 belongs to the ORF category, with a function that is uncertain. In nucleotides, the CDR3 is TGCGCCAGCCGAGTTGACTACGAGCAGTACTTC. Protein: CASRVDYEQYF.